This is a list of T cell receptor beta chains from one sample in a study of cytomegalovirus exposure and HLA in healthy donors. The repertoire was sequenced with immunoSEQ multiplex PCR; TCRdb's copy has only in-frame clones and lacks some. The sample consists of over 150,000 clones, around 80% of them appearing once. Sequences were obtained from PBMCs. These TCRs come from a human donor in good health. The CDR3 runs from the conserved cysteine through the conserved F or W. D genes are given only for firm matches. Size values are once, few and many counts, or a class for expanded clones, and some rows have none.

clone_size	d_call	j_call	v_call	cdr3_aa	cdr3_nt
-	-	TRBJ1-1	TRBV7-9	CASSFKANTEAFF	TGTGCCAGCAGCTTCAAAGCGAACACTGAAGCTTTCTTT
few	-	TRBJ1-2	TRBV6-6	CASSYPSRQGGGYTF	TGTGCCAGCAGTTACCCGTCGCGGCAGGGAGGAGGCTACACCTTC
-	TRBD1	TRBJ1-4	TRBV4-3	CASSQDFGTGLKKLFF	TGCGCCAGCAGCCAAGATTTTGGGACAGGGTTGAAAAAACTGTTTTTT
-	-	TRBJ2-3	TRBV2	CASSVPAGQVTDTQYF	TGTGCCAGCAGTGTCCCAGCGGGCCAAGTCACAGATACGCAGTATTTT
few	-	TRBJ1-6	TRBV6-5	CASSYSAGDGSPLHF	TGTGCCAGCAGTTACTCAGCAGGGGATGGCTCACCCCTCCACTTT
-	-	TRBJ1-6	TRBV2	CASRRTPTAYNSPLHF	TGTGCCAGCAGACGCACACCGACAGCGTATAATTCACCCCTCCACTTT
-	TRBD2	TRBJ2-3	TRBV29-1	CSTFGLAGTDTQYF	TGCAGCACCTTCGGGCTAGCGGGCACAGATACGCAGTATTTT
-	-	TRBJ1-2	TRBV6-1	CASSESGQGQNYGYTF	TGTGCCAGCAGTGAATCTGGGCAGGGGCAAAACTATGGCTACACCTTC
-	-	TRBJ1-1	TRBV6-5	CASSLRFGTEAFF	TGTGCCAGCAGTCTCAGATTTGGCACTGAAGCTTTCTTT
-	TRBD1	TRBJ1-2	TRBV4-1	CASSLTGTGIGYTF	TGCGCCAGCAGCCTAACCGGGACAGGGATTGGCTACACCTTC
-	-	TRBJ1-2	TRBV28	CASRPNPESYGYTF	TGTGCCAGCAGGCCAAATCCGGAGTCCTATGGCTACACCTTC
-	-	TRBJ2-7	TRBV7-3	CASSLTTGLQEQYF	TGTGCCAGCAGCTTAACTACAGGGTTGCAGGAGCAGTACTTC
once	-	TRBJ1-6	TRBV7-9	CASSFGGSPLHF	TGTGCCAGCAGCTTCGGTGGTTCACCCCTCCACTTT
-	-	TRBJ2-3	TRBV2	CASSDRFGDTQYF	TGTGCCAGCAGCGACAGGTTTGGGGATACGCAGTATTTT
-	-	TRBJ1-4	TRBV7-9	CASSPPASATNEKLFF	TGTGCCAGCAGCCCACCCGCTAGTGCAACTAATGAAAAACTGTTTTTT
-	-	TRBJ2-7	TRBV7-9	CASSLGSTYEQYF	TGTGCCAGCAGCTTAGGCAGTACCTACGAGCAGTACTTC
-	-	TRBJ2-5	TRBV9	CASSVSPGQETQYF	TGTGCCAGCAGCGTATCGCCGGGTCAAGAGACCCAGTACTTC